This T cell receptor beta chain appears in the sequencing data of a study of patients and donors after allogeneic stem cell transplantation. TCRdb used MiXCR to reprocess the RT-PCR reads, holding one entry per CDR3 protein. Among about 150,000 distinct CDR3 sequences listed, 30% to 45% were seen once. Material: blood, either unsorted or a sorted T cell fraction (not recorded which). The sequence derives from a human donor who was either an allogeneic HSCT recipient or a stem cell or donor lymphocyte infusion donor (not recorded which). It is not recorded whose cells these are; they may come from a transplant donor.

The CDR3 here is CASSSDGARGNEQFF. CDR3 bases: TGTGCCAGCAGCTCCGACGGGGCAAGAGGCAATGAGCAGTTCTTC. V gene TRBV5-4 combines with J gene TRBJ2-1; D possibly uses TRBD1 or TRBD2 (5 bases each). CDR3 length: 15 amino acids. V was trimmed by 3 bases and J by 6 bases, leaving 16 bases between them. The germline V gene has CDR1 SGHNT and CDR2 YYREEE (reference sequence).